This TCR beta chain is from a study of shared clonotypes between healthy human individuals. Broader study findings: In contrast to clonotypes shared by all four donors, non-shared clonotypes had lower generation probabilities.

The CDR3 is 13 residues long. V lost 5 bases to trimming and J lost 5 bases, with 12 bases between them. The germline CDR1 and CDR2 sequences are SNHLY and FYNNEI. With respect to this clone: What it recognizes is unknown.

The split of CD4+ cells yielded CD45RA+ naive and CD45RA-negative memory subsets. Execution of the assay was at deep level. The data were produced by immunoSEQ multiplex PCR, yet TCRdb's version contains in-frame clones alone and is incomplete. The sample has 2 million to 2.5 million clones; around 95% are singletons. Sequenced material: naive CD4+ T cells sorted from blood. Subset here: CD45RA+ positively selected. The sequence came from a young man in good health. The gene calls are TRBV2 and TRBJ2-5, with D perhaps being TRBD1 or TRBD2 (5 bases each). CDR3 sequence reads: CASSILEGETQYF. CDR3 nucleotide sequence: TGTGCCAGCAGTATCCTAGAGGGGGAGACCCAGTACTTC.